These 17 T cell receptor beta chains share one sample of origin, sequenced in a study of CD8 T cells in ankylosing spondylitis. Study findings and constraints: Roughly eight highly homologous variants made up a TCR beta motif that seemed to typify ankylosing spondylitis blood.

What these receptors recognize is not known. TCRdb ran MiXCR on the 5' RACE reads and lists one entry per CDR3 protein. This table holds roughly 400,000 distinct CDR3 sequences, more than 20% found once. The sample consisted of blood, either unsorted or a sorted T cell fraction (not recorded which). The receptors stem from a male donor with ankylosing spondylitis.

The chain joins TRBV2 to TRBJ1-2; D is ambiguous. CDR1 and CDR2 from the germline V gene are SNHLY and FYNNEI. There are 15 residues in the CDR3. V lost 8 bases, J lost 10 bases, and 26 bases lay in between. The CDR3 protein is CASLDLGATKRDYTF. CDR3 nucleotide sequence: TGTGCCAGCCTCGACCTAGGCGCAACGAAGAGGGACTACACCTTC.

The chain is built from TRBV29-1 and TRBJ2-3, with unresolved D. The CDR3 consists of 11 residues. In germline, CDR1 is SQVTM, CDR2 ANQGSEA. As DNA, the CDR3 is TGCAGTCTCTTAGGCACAGATACGCAGTATTTT. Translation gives CSLLGTDTQYF.

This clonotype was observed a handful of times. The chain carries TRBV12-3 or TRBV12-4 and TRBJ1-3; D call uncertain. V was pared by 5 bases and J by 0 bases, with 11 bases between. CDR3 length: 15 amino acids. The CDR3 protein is CASSPIRSSGNTIYF. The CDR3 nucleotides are TGTGCCAGCAGTCCCATTCGAAGCTCTGGAAACACCATATATTTT.

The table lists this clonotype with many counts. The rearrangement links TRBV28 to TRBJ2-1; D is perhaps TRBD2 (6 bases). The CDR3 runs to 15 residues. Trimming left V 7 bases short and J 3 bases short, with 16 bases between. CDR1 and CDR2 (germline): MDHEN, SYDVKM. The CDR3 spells CASTERERVYNEQFF. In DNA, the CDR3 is TGTGCCAGCACGGAACGAGAGCGGGTCTACAATGAGCAGTTCTTC.

As DNA, the CDR3 is TGTGCTAGTTTACACACGGCAACTAATGAAAAACTGTTTTTT. Translated, it gives CASLHTATNEKLFF. The chain recombines TRBV12-5 with TRBJ1-4, with D uncertain. V lost 8 bases and J lost 0, with 10 bases in between. The CDR3 loop spans 14 amino acids. CDR1 LGHNT and CDR2 FRNRAP come from the germline V gene.

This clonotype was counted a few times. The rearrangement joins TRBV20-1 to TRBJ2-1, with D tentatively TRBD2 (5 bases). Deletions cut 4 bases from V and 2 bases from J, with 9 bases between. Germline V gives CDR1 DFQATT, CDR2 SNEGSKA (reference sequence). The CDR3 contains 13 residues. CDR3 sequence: CSAKSGPYNEQFF. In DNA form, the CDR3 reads TGCAGTGCTAAGAGCGGACCCTACAATGAGCAGTTCTTC.

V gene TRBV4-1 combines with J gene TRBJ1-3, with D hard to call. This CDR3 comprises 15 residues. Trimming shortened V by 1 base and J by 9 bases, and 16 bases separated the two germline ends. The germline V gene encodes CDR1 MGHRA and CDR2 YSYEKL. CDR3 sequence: CASSQVSDPRATIYF. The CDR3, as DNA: TGCGCCAGCAGCCAAGTGTCCGATCCGAGGGCCACCATATATTTT.

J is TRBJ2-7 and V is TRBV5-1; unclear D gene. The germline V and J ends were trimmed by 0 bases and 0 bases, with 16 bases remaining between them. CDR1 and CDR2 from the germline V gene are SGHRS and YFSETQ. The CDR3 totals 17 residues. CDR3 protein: CASSLVSARPPSYEQYF. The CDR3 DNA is TGCGCCAGCAGCTTGGTCTCGGCAAGGCCCCCCTCCTACGAGCAGTACTTC.

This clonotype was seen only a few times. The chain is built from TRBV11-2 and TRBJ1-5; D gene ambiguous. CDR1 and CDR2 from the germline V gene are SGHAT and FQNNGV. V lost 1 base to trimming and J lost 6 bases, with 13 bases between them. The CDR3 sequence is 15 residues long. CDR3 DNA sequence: TGTGCCAGCAGCTTAGCCGGACTTTCAACTCAGCCCCAGCATTTT. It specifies CASSLAGLSTQPQHF. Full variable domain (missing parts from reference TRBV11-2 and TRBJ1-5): EAGVAQSPRYKIIEKRQSVAFWCNPISGHATLYWYQQILGQGPKLLIQFQNNGVVDDSQLPKDRFSAERLKGVDSTLKIQPAKLEDSAVYLCASSLAGLSTQPQHFGDGTRLSIL.

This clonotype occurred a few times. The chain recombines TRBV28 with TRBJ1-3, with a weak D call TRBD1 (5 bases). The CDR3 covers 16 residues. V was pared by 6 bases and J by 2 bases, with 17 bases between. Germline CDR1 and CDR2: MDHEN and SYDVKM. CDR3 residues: CASSRSQTETGNTIYF. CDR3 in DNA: TGTGCCAGCAGCCGATCACAGACAGAAACTGGAAACACCATATATTTT.

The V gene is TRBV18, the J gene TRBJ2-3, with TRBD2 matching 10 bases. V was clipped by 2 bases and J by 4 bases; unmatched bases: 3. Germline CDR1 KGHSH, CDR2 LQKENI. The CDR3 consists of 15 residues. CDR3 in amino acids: CASSPSGRAPDTQYF. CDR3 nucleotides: TGTGCCAGCTCACCAAGCGGGAGGGCCCCAGATACGCAGTATTTT.

The CDR3 is CASSLVGEAYEQYF. The CDR3 DNA reads as TGCGCCAGCAGCCTGGTGGGGGAGGCCTACGAGCAGTACTTC. The J gene is TRBJ2-7, the V gene TRBV5-1, with D tentatively TRBD2 (6 bases). The CDR3 loop spans 14 amino acids. Between the trimmed V and J ends, which lost 4 bases and 2 bases, there was a span of 13 bases. Germline V gene lookup returns CDR1 SGHRS and CDR2 YFSETQ.

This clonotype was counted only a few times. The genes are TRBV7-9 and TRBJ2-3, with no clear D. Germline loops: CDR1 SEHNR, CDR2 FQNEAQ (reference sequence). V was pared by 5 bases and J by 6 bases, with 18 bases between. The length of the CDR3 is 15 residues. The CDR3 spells CASSARTNRRDTQYF. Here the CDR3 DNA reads TGTGCCAGCAGCGCGCGGACGAACCGGCGGGATACGCAGTATTTT. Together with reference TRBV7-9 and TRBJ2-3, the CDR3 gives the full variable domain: DTGVSQNPRHKITKRGQNVTFRCDPISEHNRLYWYRQTLGQGPEFLTYFQNEAQLEKSRLLSDRFSAERPKGSFSTLEIQRTEQGDSAMYLCASSARTNRRDTQYFGPGTRLTVL.

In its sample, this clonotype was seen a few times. The CDR3 sequence: CASSLREYNSPLHF. As DNA, the CDR3 is TGTGCCAGCAGTTTGCGAGAGTATAATTCACCCCTCCACTTT. This chain uses TRBV28 with TRBJ1-6; no clear D gene. Per germline, CDR1 MDHEN and CDR2 SYDVKM. This CDR3 spans 14 amino acids. Trimming cost V 3 bases and J 4 bases, with 7 bases left between them.

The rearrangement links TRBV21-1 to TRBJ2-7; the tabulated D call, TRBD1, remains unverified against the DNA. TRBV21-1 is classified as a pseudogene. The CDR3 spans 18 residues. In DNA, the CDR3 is TGTGCCAGCAACTTTGCAGAAACAGGGGGCAGGATCCCGTACGAGCAGTACTTC. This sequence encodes CASNFAETGGRIPYEQYF.

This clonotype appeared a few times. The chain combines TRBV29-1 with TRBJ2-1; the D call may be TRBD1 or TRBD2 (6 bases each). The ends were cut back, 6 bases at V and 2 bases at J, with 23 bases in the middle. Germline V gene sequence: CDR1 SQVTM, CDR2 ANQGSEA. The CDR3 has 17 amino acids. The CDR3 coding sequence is TGCAGCGTCAGGGGACTCTCTAGCGAGATGACCTACAATGAGCAGTTCTTC. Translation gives CSVRGLSSEMTYNEQFF.

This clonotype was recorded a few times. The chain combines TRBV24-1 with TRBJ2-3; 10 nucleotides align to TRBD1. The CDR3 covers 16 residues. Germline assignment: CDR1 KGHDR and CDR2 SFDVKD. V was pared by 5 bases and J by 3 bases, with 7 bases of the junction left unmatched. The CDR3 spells CATSAGDRGKTDTQYF. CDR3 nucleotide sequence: TGTGCCACCAGTGCCGGGGACAGGGGTAAAACAGATACGCAGTATTTT.